This T cell receptor (beta chain) originates from a study of blood T cell repertoires in COVID-19. The CDR3 consists of 13 residues. Trimming removed 3 bases at V and 2 bases at J, with 7 bases between. Germline-derived CDR1 and CDR2 are MGHRA and YSYEKL. TCRdb's copy holds only in-frame clones and misses some; the assay was immunoSEQ multiplex PCR. In the table there are 120,000 or so clones, around 85% of which are singletons. The clonotype was recovered from a man aged 70-80 years who had recovered from COVID-19. What was sequenced was peripheral blood. J is TRBJ2-5 and V is TRBV4-1; D is unclear. CDR3 protein: CASSHRYQETQYF. The CDR3 DNA is TGCGCCAGCAGCCACAGGTATCAAGAGACCCAGTACTTC.